This is a list of T cell receptor beta chains from one sample in a study of blood T cell repertoires in COVID-19. Profiled with immunoSEQ multiplex PCR; TCRdb holds only in-frame clones, not every one. The table lists about 240,000 clones, approximately 80% of them singletons. The sample was peripheral blood. The receptors come from a woman aged 80 or over with acute or convalescent COVID-19. Each CDR3 is given with its conserved first and last residue. A D gene is named only where the DNA matches it firmly. Clone sizes are given selectively: once, few, many, or a class where the clone is expanded.

>-|TRBJ1-4|TRBV4-1|-
CASSQEQGTNEKLFF
TGCGCCAGCAGCCAAGAACAGGGAACTAATGAAAAACTGTTTTTT
>-|TRBJ1-6|TRBV20-1|-
CSASREPRSYNSPLHF
TGCAGTGCTAGTCGGGAGCCAAGAAGCTATAATTCACCCCTCCACTTT
>-|TRBJ2-6|TRBV3-1/TRBV3-2|-
CASSQAGGSGANVLTF
TGTGCCAGCAGCCAAGCCGGGGGCTCTGGGGCCAACGTCCTGACTTTC
>-|TRBJ2-3|TRBV5-4|TRBD1
CASSSKDRDTDTQYF
TGTGCCAGCAGCTCCAAGGACAGGGATACAGATACGCAGTATTTT
>-|TRBJ2-5|TRBV5-1|-
CASSLEPGMKETQYF
TGCGCCAGCAGCTTGGAGCCGGGAATGAAGGAGACCCAGTACTTC
>-|TRBJ2-7|TRBV7-9|-
CASSRGGGPYEQYF
TGTGCCAGCAGCCGGGGAGGAGGCCCCTACGAGCAGTACTTC
>-|TRBJ2-3|TRBV2|TRBD2
CASSASGVSTDTQYF
TGTGCCAGCAGTGCTAGCGGGGTTAGCACAGATACGCAGTATTTT
>-|TRBJ1-1|TRBV20-1|-
CSASLTPSAFF
TGCAGCGCTTCATTAACACCATCAGCTTTCTTT
>-|TRBJ2-2|TRBV7-2|TRBD2
CASRRAGGLTGELFF
TGTGCCAGCAGAAGAGCGGGGGGGCTGACCGGGGAGCTGTTTTTT
>-|TRBJ1-4|TRBV12-3/TRBV12-4|-
CASSPRQFEKLFF
TGTGCCAGCAGTCCTCGACAGTTTGAAAAACTGTTTTTT
>-|TRBJ2-7|TRBV6-5|TRBD2
CASSYATSGGPYEQYF
TGTGCCAGCAGTTACGCGACTAGCGGGGGCCCTTACGAGCAGTACTTC
>-|TRBJ1-1|TRBV2|-
CASKRRGTEAFF
TGTGCCAGCAAACGGAGGGGCACTGAAGCTTTCTTT
>-|TRBJ2-3|TRBV28|-
CATRSKRRMTDTQYF
TGTGCCACCAGGTCCAAGAGGAGGATGACAGATACGCAGTATTTT
>-|TRBJ1-2|TRBV10-3|TRBD1
CAITAGQDNYGYTF
TGTGCCATCACTGCGGGACAGGATAACTATGGCTACACCTTC
>-|TRBJ1-2|TRBV6-6|-
CASSYTGPYGYTF
TGTGCCAGCAGTTACACAGGTCCCTATGGCTACACCTTC
>-|TRBJ2-1|TRBV24-1|TRBD1
CATSDPDRAYEQFF
TGTGCCACCAGTGATCCCGACAGGGCTTATGAGCAGTTCTTC
>-|TRBJ2-5|TRBV12-5|TRBD1
CASGPGTGREETQYF
TGTGCTAGTGGCCCCGGGACAGGGAGGGAAGAGACCCAGTACTTC
>-|TRBJ1-6|TRBV4-2|-
CASSPMESSYNSPLHF
TGTGCCAGCAGCCCCATGGAGAGCTCCTATAATTCACCCCTCCACTTT
>-|TRBJ1-6|TRBV7-8|-
CATVQMSSYNSPLHF
TGTGCCACGGTCCAAATGAGCTCCTATAATTCACCCCTCCACTTT
>-|TRBJ1-2|TRBV6-5|TRBD1
CASSSGQGKYGYTF
TGTGCCAGCAGTTCGGGACAGGGAAAATATGGCTACACCTTC
>-|TRBJ2-3|TRBV27|-
CASSTITDTQYF
TGTGCCAGCAGTACTATCACAGATACGCAGTATTTT
>-|TRBJ1-1|TRBV12-3/TRBV12-4|-
CASSDRQNTEAFF
TGTGCCAGCAGTGACAGGCAAAACACTGAAGCTTTCTTT
>-|TRBJ1-3|TRBV2|-
CASRSGQNSGNTIYF
TGTGCCAGCAGGTCGGGACAAAACTCTGGAAACACCATATATTTT
>-|TRBJ1-2|TRBV6-5|-
CASSSRIQTGGYTF
TGTGCCAGCAGTTCCCGGATCCAGACGGGAGGCTACACCTTC
>-|TRBJ2-5|TRBV4-1|TRBD2
CASSQDQGLAGSTYQETQYF
TGCGCCAGCAGCCAAGACCAGGGCCTAGCGGGGTCAACCTACCAAGAGACCCAGTACTTC
>-|TRBJ1-3|TRBV15|-
CATSREKGLGNTIYF
TGTGCCACCAGCAGAGAGAAGGGACTTGGAAACACCATATATTTT
>-|TRBJ1-2|TRBV28|-
CASSYKNYGYTF
TGTGCCAGCAGCTATAAGAACTATGGCTACACCTTC
>-|TRBJ1-2|TRBV28|-
CASSLFGGFDGYTF
TGTGCCAGCAGTTTATTCGGGGGGTTTGATGGCTACACCTTC
>many|TRBJ1-6|TRBV5-1|-
CASSLQQNSPLHF
TGCGCCAGCAGCTTACAGCAAAATTCACCCCTCCACTTT
>-|TRBJ2-5|TRBV25-1|TRBD2
CASSPPPPGLAGETQYF
TGTGCCAGCAGTCCCCCTCCTCCGGGACTAGCGGGAGAGACCCAGTACTTC
>-|TRBJ1-5|TRBV28|TRBD1
CASSFDRRTGINQPQHF
TGTGCCAGCAGTTTTGACAGGAGGACAGGGATCAATCAGCCCCAGCATTTT
>-|TRBJ1-1|TRBV3-1/TRBV3-2|-
CASSQIPNEAFF
TGTGCCAGCAGCCAAATCCCAAATGAAGCTTTCTTT
>-|TRBJ1-6|TRBV28|TRBD1
CASSPGTGWLPLHF
TGTGCCAGCAGTCCCGGGACAGGGTGGTTACCCCTCCACTTT
>-|TRBJ1-6|TRBV28|-
CASSSGTNSPLHF
TGTGCCAGCAGCTCCGGGACAAATTCACCCCTCCACTTT
>-|TRBJ1-1|TRBV28|-
CASSFQGLRTEAFF
TGTGCCAGCAGTTTTCAGGGGTTGAGGACTGAAGCTTTCTTT
>-|TRBJ1-1|TRBV2|TRBD1
CATGTGGWGTEAFF
TGTGCCACCGGGACAGGGGGCTGGGGCACTGAAGCTTTCTTT
>-|TRBJ1-6|TRBV25-1|-
CASSEYLRGGPLHF
TGTGCCAGCAGTGAATACCTAAGAGGTGGACCCCTCCACTTT
>once|TRBJ1-1|TRBV7-9|TRBD1
CASSRQGKNTEAFF
TGTGCCAGCAGCCGACAGGGCAAGAACACTGAAGCTTTCTTT
>-|TRBJ1-1|TRBV29-1|-
CSVGTGNTEAFF
TGCAGCGTCGGAACAGGGAACACTGAAGCTTTCTTT
>-|TRBJ2-3|TRBV5-4|TRBD1
CASSQNAGQGKDTQYF
TGTGCCAGCAGCCAGAATGCGGGACAGGGGAAAGATACGCAGTATTTT
>-|TRBJ1-2|TRBV28|-
CASSPYTPGENYGYTF
TGTGCCAGCAGTCCTTATACCCCCGGAGAGAACTATGGCTACACCTTC
>few|TRBJ1-1|TRBV18|-
CASSPQSDTEAFF
TGTGCCAGCTCACCACAGTCAGACACTGAAGCTTTCTTT
>-|TRBJ1-1|TRBV11-2|-
CASSARWGAIEAFF
TGTGCCAGCAGCGCTCGCTGGGGAGCCATTGAAGCTTTCTTT
>-|TRBJ2-1|TRBV2|-
CASSRTVSYNEQFF
TGTGCCAGCAGCCGAACGGTCTCCTACAATGAGCAGTTCTTC
>-|TRBJ1-6|TRBV18|TRBD1
CASSPQDRGGNSPLHF
TGTGCCAGCTCACCACAGGACAGGGGAGGAAATTCACCCCTCCACTTT
>few|TRBJ1-4|TRBV2|-
CASTGDTPGKLFF
TGTGCCAGCACCGGGGACACCCCGGGAAAACTGTTTTTT
>-|TRBJ2-5|TRBV3-1/TRBV3-2|-
CASSQVTTGRKYAQETQYF
TGTGCCAGCAGCCAAGTGACAACAGGGAGAAAATATGCCCAAGAGACCCAGTACTTC
>-|TRBJ1-1|TRBV12-3/TRBV12-4|-
CASTPLGHTEAFF
TGTGCCAGCACCCCGTTGGGGCACACTGAAGCTTTCTTT
>-|TRBJ2-1|TRBV7-9|TRBD1
CASSPTPTGSYNEQFF
TGTGCCAGCAGCCCAACCCCGACAGGGTCGTACAATGAGCAGTTCTTC
>-|TRBJ2-1|TRBV19|-
CASHPGRLVFNEQFF
TGTGCCAGCCACCCTGGAAGGCTAGTATTCAATGAGCAGTTCTTC
>-|TRBJ1-2|TRBV5-1|-
CASRPQGSRNYGYTF
TGCGCCAGCAGGCCACAGGGAAGTAGGAACTATGGCTACACCTTC
>-|TRBJ1-3|TRBV5-1|-
CASSMTFGNTIYF
TGCGCCAGCAGCATGACATTCGGAAACACCATATATTTT